The 2 T cell receptor beta chains below come from one sample, sequenced in a study of Ad26.COV2.S vaccination and SARS-CoV-2 variants. Sequenced by immunoSEQ multiplex PCR; TCRdb stores in-frame clones only, minus some. This sample yields about 350,000 clones, of which roughly 85% are seen a single time; 3.3% belongs to the top ten. Treatment meaning: some 19 received Ad26.COV2.S at low or high dose, single or two shots; about 5 received placebo; per-sample allocation not given. Collection of the samples took place on day 63 after the first injection of vaccine or placebo. The sample here was peripheral blood, taken in a trial of Ad26.COV2.S vaccine versus placebo. The receptors here all came from a person aged 18-65 years who received the Ad26.COV2.S COVID-19 vaccine or a placebo.

V usage is TRBV14 and J usage is TRBJ2-1, with 10 bases fitting TRBD2. CDR1 is SGHDN and CDR2 is FVKESK in the germline V gene. The trim removed 3 bases at V and 0 bases at J, leaving 2 bases unmatched. The CDR3 covers 16 residues. The CDR3 DNA is TGTGCCAGCAGCCAGACTAGCGGGTACTCCTACAATGAGCAGTTCTTC. This codes for CASSQTSGYSYNEQFF.

The chain links TRBV27 to TRBJ2-2; D perhaps matches TRBD2 (5 bases). This CDR3 is built from 15 residues. The V end was cut by 5 bases, the J end by 8 bases, with 18 bases between. CDR1 MNHEY and CDR2 SMNVEV come from the germline V gene (reference sequence). The CDR3 nucleotides are TGTGCCAGCAGTCTTCATAAAGGACGGGAAGGGGAGCTGTTTTTT. Translation gives CASSLHKGREGELFF.